What follows are 23 T cell receptor beta chains derived from one specimen sequenced in a study of blood T cell repertoires in COVID-19. Repertoires were generated with immunoSEQ multiplex PCR, while TCRdb's copy carries only in-frame clones and drops some. Among roughly 300,000 clones listed, roughly 93% were seen once. Sequencing input: PBMCs or T cells enriched from blood (not recorded which). The receptors were sampled from a woman aged 40 to 50 with acute COVID-19.

The rearrangement uses TRBV12-3 or TRBV12-4 and TRBJ2-1; D possibly corresponds to TRBD2 (5 bases). The CDR3 covers 12 residues. The germline V and J ends were trimmed by 5 bases and 8 bases, with 10 bases remaining between them. For the CDR3, the DNA is TGTGCCAGCAGTCCCCCGGGGTATGAGCAGTTCTTC. Protein product: CASSPPGYEQFF.

This clone was recorded only once. The chain has TRBV7-9 and TRBJ2-1; TRBD2 matches 8 bases. The CDR3 totals 15 residues. J was trimmed by 2 bases and V by 5 bases; bases with no gene match: 5. The V gene's germline CDR1 is SEHNR and CDR2 FQNEAQ (reference sequence). The CDR3 DNA sequence: TGTGCCAGCAGCCCCTGGCGGGGGGCCTACAATGAGCAGTTCTTC. This codes for CASSPWRGAYNEQFF.

This clone was seen only a few times. The chain joins TRBV27 to TRBJ2-5, with D possibly matching TRBD2 (6 bases). CDR3 length: 12 residues. Germline-derived CDR1 and CDR2 are MNHEY and SMNVEV (reference sequence). With 10 bases removed from V and 2 bases from J, the gap between germline ends came to 11 bases. CDR3 loop: CATGTSQETQYF. The CDR3 DNA reads TGTGCCACCGGGACTTCGCAAGAGACCCAGTACTTC.

The chain joins TRBV6-6 to TRBJ2-7; 7 bases map to TRBD1. CDR1 and CDR2 (germline): MNHNY, SVGAGI (reference sequence). With 7 bases clipped from V and 4 bases from J, the junction kept 16 bases outside the gene matches. The CDR3 is 16 residues long. DNA for the CDR3: TGTGCCAGCACCGCCCCCTACAGGGGAGAGAAGTACGAGCAGTACTTC. Protein: CASTAPYRGEKYEQYF.

The chain combines TRBV15 with TRBJ2-2, with a tentative D call TRBD2 (6 bases). V was trimmed by 6 bases and J by 2 bases, leaving 10 bases between them. Germline loops: CDR1 LNHNV, CDR2 YYDKDF (reference sequence). The CDR3 spans 14 residues. CDR3 sequence: CATRRGDNTGELFF. The DNA for the CDR3 is TGTGCCACCAGGCGGGGAGACAACACCGGGGAGCTGTTTTTT.

The genes are TRBV7-2 and TRBJ2-1; TRBD2 is a possible D gene (6 bases). There are 16 residues in the CDR3. The ends were cut back, 5 bases at V and 5 bases at J, with 19 bases in the middle. Germline V lookup: CDR1 SGHTA, CDR2 FQGNSA. CDR3 protein: CASSPNHGTRNNEQFF. CDR3 DNA: TGTGCCAGCAGCCCGAACCACGGGACTCGAAACAATGAGCAGTTCTTC.

The chain is built from TRBV5-6 and TRBJ1-1, with a weak D call TRBD1 (5 bases). V was clipped by 2 bases and J by 0 bases, with 17 bases between them. This CDR3 has 17 residues. Germline CDR1 is SGHDT and CDR2 is YYEEEE. Here the CDR3 DNA reads TGTGCCAGCAGCTTTGGGCGGGGCGGACTCATGAACACTGAAGCTTTCTTT. Its protein is CASSFGRGGLMNTEAFF.

This chain connects TRBV29-1 to TRBJ2-5, with D possibly being TRBD1 (5 bases). Germline V lookup: CDR1 SQVTM, CDR2 ANQGSEA. Trimming took 2 bases from V and 5 from J, leaving 12 bases between them. The CDR3 runs 13 residues. For the CDR3, the DNA is TGCAGCGTTGAATTTGCAGGGCCGGAGACCCAGTACTTC. Its translation is CSVEFAGPETQYF.

The V gene is TRBV19, the J gene TRBJ2-2; 11 bases match TRBD1. The V gene's germline CDR1 is LNHDA and CDR2 SQIVND (reference sequence). Losses at the gene ends were 5 bases for V and 2 bases for J; bases not matched to a gene: 4. The CDR3 sequence is 16 residues long. This chain's CDR3 is CASSSRTGGNTGELFF. The DNA of the CDR3 is TGTGCCAGTAGTTCTCGGACAGGGGGCAACACCGGGGAGCTGTTTTTT.

The chain uses TRBV30 and TRBJ1-2, with 12 bases that match TRBD1. This CDR3 is 15 amino acids long. V shed 4 bases, J shed 7 bases, and the junction held 10 bases outside the gene matches. Germline V gives CDR1 GTSNPN, CDR2 SVGIG (reference sequence). CDR3 in amino acids: CAWKGGQGAIGGYTF. DNA for the CDR3: TGTGCCTGGAAGGGGGGACAGGGGGCGATTGGTGGCTACACCTTC.

The rearrangement links TRBV6-5 to TRBJ1-2; 9 bases match TRBD1. This CDR3 is built from 14 residues. The germline V gene has CDR1 MNHEY and CDR2 SVGAGI. The J segment lost 5 bases and the V segment lost 6 bases, leaving 7 bases of the junction unmatched. The chain's CDR3 is CASRKQGAFYGYTF. The CDR3 DNA reads as TGTGCCAGCAGGAAACAGGGGGCCTTTTATGGCTACACCTTC.

This sequence joins TRBV24-1 and TRBJ1-2; TRBD1 aligns across 9 bases. V shed 2 bases, J shed 4 bases, and the junction held 4 bases outside the gene matches. The germline V gene has CDR1 KGHDR and CDR2 SFDVKD. The CDR3 consists of 15 residues. CDR3 region: CATSDYRGQGYGYTF. The CDR3 DNA follows: TGTGCCACCAGTGATTACAGGGGACAGGGCTATGGCTACACCTTC.

This clone was observed once. This rearrangement joins TRBV7-2 to TRBJ1-6, with 12 positions matching TRBD1. Trimming removed 1 base from V and 7 bases from J; junction bases left unmatched: 2. Germline CDR1 reads SGHTA; CDR2 reads FQGNSA. The CDR3 totals 16 residues. The CDR3 loop is CASSLGDRGPNSPLHF. CDR3 sequence (DNA): TGTGCCAGCAGCTTAGGGGACAGGGGGCCGAATTCACCCCTCCACTTT.

J is TRBJ1-1 and V is TRBV6-2 or TRBV6-3; perhaps TRBD1 as D (5 bases). In germline, CDR1 is MNHEY, CDR2 SVGEGT. CDR3 length: 15 residues. V was trimmed by 2 bases and J by 4 bases, leaving 14 bases between them. The DNA for the CDR3 is TGTGCCAGCAGTTACGGCGGGAGGGGCGGCACTGAAGCTTTCTTT. Translated: CASSYGGRGGTEAFF.

The CDR3 spells CASSPGSGQIRFF. CDR3 in DNA: TGTGCCAGCAGCCCCGGGAGTGGGCAGATACGGTTCTTC. This chain links TRBV7-9 with TRBJ2-1; the D gene is possibly TRBD2 (6 bases). CDR1 is SEHNR, CDR2 FQNEAQ, per germline (reference sequence). The CDR3 has 13 residues. The V gene lost 5 bases and the J gene lost 15 bases, with 20 bases spanning the gap.

This chain links TRBV28 with TRBJ1-4; D perhaps matches TRBD1 (5 bases). The CDR3 consists of 16 residues. From germline, CDR1 is MDHEN and CDR2 SYDVKM. The V gene lost 1 base and the J gene lost 0 bases, with 9 bases spanning the gap. The CDR3 loop reads CASSLLGGPTNEKLFF. DNA for the CDR3: TGTGCCAGCAGTTTATTGGGGGGTCCAACTAATGAAAAACTGTTTTTT.

This chain links TRBV2 with TRBJ2-7; TRBD1 aligns across 7 bases. Germline lookup yields CDR1 SNHLY and CDR2 FYNNEI. The CDR3 covers 13 residues. V shed 4 bases, J shed 4 bases, and the junction held 4 bases outside the gene matches. The CDR3 DNA reads TGTGCCAGCAGTGGTGAGGGGGCTTACGAGCAGTACTTC. Translation gives CASSGEGAYEQYF. Based on the CDR3 plus reference TRBV2 and TRBJ2-7, the full variable domain is EPEVTQTPSHQVTQMGQEVILRCVPISNHLYFYWYRQILGQKVEFLVSFYNNEISEKSEIFDDQFSVERPDGSNFTLKIRSTKLEDSAMYFCASSGEGAYEQYFGPGTRLTVT.

The chain couples TRBV5-1 to TRBJ1-2; 9 bases agree with TRBD1. The germline V gene encodes CDR1 SGHRS and CDR2 YFSETQ. J lost 8 bases, V lost 0 bases, and 5 bases had no gene match. The CDR3 runs to 14 residues. CDR3 in amino acids: CASSLVQGAVGYTF. The CDR3 DNA follows: TGCGCCAGCAGCTTGGTACAGGGGGCGGTCGGCTACACCTTC.

The chain employs TRBV19 and TRBJ1-2; D may be TRBD1 (5 bases). This CDR3 region has 13 residues. V gave up 8 bases and J gave up 4 bases, with 14 bases separating them. Germline CDR1 LNHDA, CDR2 SQIVND (reference sequence). CDR3 in amino acids: CASGTGGPYGYTF. The CDR3 coding sequence is TGTGCCAGTGGCACGGGGGGTCCCTATGGCTACACCTTC.

This sequence joins TRBV5-5 and TRBJ2-1; TRBD2 matches 9 bases. The J segment lost 4 bases and the V segment lost 4 bases, leaving 6 bases of the junction unmatched. The CDR3 loop spans 15 amino acids. Germline V gene lookup returns CDR1 SGHKS and CDR2 YYEKEE (reference sequence). CDR3 sequence reads: CASSDTSGSYNEQFF. In nucleotides, the CDR3 is TGTGCCAGCAGCGATACTAGCGGGTCTTACAATGAGCAGTTCTTC.

J is TRBJ1-2 and V is TRBV19; the match to TRBD1 covers 8 bases. The CDR3 consists of 15 residues. V was clipped by 6 bases and J by 3 bases; unmatched bases: 9. CDR1 LNHDA and CDR2 SQIVND come from the germline V gene (reference sequence). In nucleotides, the CDR3 is TGTGCCAGTAGCCCCGATACAGGGGGATACTATGGCTACACCTTC. It encodes CASSPDTGGYYGYTF. Combining the CDR3 with reference TRBV19 and TRBJ1-2 gives the whole variable domain DGGITQSPKYLFRKEGQNVTLSCEQNLNHDAMYWYRQDPGQGLRLIYYSQIVNDFQKGDIAEGYSVSREKKESFPLTVTSAQKNPTAFYLCASSPDTGGYYGYTFGSGTRLTVV.

This clone was found once. The J gene is TRBJ1-2, the V gene TRBV19; D is uncertain. CDR3 length equals 19 residues. Trimming cost V 3 bases and J 0 bases, with 23 bases left between them. Germline V gene sequence: CDR1 LNHDA, CDR2 SQIVND (reference sequence). CDR3 coding DNA: TGTGCCAGTAGTATCCCTCCTGGGCAGATTCGTTACACTAACTATGGCTACACCTTC. Its translation: CASSIPPGQIRYTNYGYTF. The full variable domain, in which reference TRBV19 and TRBJ1-2 provide the parts outside the CDR3, is DGGITQSPKYLFRKEGQNVTLSCEQNLNHDAMYWYRQDPGQGLRLIYYSQIVNDFQKGDIAEGYSVSREKKESFPLTVTSAQKNPTAFYLCASSIPPGQIRYTNYGYTFGSGTRLTVV.

This chain uses TRBV5-1 with TRBJ2-7; 7 nucleotides line up with TRBD1. Trimming cost V 4 bases and J 4 bases; bases outside gene matches: 8. The CDR3 has 14 residues. CDR1 and CDR2 from the germline V gene are SGHRS and YFSETQ. CDR3 protein: CASSTGTVEYEQYF. DNA for the CDR3: TGCGCCAGCAGCACCGGGACAGTGGAATACGAGCAGTACTTC. Filled out from reference TRBV5-1 and TRBJ2-7, the complete variable domain reads KAGVTQTPRYLIKTRGQQVTLSCSPISGHRSVSWYQQTPGQGLQFLFEYFSETQRNKGNFPGRFSGRQFSNSRSEMNVSTLELGDSALYLCASSTGTVEYEQYFGPGTRLTVT.